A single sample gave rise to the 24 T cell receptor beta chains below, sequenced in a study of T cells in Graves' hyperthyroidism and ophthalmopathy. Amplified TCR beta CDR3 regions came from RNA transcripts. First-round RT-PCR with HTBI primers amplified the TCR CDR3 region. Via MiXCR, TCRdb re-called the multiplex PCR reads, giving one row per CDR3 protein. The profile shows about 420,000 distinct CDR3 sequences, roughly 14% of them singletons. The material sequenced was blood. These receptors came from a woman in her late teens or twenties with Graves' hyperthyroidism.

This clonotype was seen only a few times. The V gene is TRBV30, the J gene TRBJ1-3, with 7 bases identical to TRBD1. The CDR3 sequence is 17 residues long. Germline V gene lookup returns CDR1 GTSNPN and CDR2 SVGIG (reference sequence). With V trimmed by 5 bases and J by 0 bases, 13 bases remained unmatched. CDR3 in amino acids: CAWLGRGQDRSGNTIYF. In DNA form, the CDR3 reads TGTGCCTGGCTTGGACGCGGACAGGACCGCTCTGGAAACACCATATATTTT.

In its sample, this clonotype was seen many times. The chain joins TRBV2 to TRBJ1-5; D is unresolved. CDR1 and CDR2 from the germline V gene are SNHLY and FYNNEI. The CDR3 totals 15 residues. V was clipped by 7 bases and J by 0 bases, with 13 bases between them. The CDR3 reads CASTKDGPSNQPQHF. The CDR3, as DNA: TGTGCCAGCACTAAGGACGGTCCTAGCAATCAGCCCCAGCATTTT.

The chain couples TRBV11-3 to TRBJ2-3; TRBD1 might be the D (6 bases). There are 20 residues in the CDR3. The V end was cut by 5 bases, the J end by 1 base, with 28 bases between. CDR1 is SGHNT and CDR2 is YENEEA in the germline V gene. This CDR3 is CASSPPIGDKFLWGTDTQYF. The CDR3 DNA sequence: TGTGCCAGCAGCCCACCGATAGGGGACAAATTCTTATGGGGCACAGATACGCAGTATTTT.

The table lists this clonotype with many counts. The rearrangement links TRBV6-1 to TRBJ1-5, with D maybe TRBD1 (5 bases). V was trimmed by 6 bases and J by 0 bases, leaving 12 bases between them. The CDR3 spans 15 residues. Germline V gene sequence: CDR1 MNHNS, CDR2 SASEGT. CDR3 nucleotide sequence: TGTGCCAGCAGACCCGGGACGGTTAGCAATCAGCCCCAGCATTTT. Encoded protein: CASRPGTVSNQPQHF.

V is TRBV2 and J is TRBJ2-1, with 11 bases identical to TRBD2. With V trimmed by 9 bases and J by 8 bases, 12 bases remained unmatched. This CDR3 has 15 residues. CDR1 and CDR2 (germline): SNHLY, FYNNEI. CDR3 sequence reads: CASLSLAGGGDEQFF. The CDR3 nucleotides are TGTGCCAGTCTTTCGTTAGCGGGGGGGGGCGATGAGCAGTTCTTC.

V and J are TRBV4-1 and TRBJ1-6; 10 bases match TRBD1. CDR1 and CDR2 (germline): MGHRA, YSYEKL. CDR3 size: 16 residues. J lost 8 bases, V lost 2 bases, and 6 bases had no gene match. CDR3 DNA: TGCGCCAGCAGCCAACGGACAGGGGGTCCGTATTCACCCCTCCACTTT. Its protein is CASSQRTGGPYSPLHF.

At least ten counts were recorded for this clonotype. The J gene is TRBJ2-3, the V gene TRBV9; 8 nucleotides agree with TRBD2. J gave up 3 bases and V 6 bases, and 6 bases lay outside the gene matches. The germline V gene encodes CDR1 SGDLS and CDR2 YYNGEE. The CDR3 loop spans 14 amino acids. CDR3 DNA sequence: TGTGCCAGCAACTCGGGGGGGCCGACAGATACGCAGTATTTT. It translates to CASNSGGPTDTQYF.

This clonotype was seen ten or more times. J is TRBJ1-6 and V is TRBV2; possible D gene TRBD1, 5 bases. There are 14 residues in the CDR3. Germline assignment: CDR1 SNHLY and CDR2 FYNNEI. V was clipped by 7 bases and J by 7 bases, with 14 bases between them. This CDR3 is CASINQGGNSPLHF. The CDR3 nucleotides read TGTGCCAGCATCAACCAGGGTGGGAATTCACCCCTCCACTTT.

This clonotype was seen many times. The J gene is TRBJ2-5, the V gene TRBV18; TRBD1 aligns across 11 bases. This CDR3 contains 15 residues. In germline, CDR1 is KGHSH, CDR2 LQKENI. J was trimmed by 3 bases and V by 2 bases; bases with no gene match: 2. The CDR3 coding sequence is TGTGCCAGCTCACCAGGGACAGGGGGTGAAGAGACCCAGTACTTC. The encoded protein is CASSPGTGGEETQYF.

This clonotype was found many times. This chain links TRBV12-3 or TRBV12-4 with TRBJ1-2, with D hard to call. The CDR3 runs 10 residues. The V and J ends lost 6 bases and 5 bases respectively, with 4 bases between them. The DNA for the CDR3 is TGTGCCAGCAGAGGATATGGCTACACCTTC. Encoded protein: CASRGYGYTF.

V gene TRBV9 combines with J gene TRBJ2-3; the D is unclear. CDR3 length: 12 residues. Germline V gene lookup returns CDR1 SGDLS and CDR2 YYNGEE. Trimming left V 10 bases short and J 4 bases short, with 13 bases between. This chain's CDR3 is CAPDWVADTQYF. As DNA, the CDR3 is TGTGCCCCCGACTGGGTAGCAGATACGCAGTATTTT.

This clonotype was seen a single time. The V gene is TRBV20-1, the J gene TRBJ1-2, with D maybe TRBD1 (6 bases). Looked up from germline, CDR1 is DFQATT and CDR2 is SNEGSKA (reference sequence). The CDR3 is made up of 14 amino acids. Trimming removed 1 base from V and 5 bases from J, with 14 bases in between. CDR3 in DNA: TGCAGTGCTAGAGGGGAAAGGGGGGGGTATGGCTACACCTTC. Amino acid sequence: CSARGERGGYGYTF.

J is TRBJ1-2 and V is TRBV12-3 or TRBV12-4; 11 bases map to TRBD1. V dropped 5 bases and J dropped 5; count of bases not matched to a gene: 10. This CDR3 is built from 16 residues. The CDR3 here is CASSMTGTGGGYGYTF. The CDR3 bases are TGTGCCAGCAGTATGACCGGGACAGGGGGTGGTTATGGCTACACCTTC.

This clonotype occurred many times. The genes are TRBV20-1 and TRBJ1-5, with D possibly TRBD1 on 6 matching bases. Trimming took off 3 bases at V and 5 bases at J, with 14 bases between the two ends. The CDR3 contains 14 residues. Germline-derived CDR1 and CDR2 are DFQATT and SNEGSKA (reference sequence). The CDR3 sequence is CSARRPGEDQPQHF. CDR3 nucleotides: TGCAGTGCTAGGCGTCCAGGGGAAGATCAGCCCCAGCATTTT.

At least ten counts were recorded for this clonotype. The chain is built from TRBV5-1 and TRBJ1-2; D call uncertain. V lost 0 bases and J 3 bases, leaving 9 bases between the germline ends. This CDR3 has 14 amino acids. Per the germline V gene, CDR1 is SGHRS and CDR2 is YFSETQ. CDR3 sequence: CASSLGPSDYGYTF. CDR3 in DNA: TGCGCCAGCAGCTTGGGCCCTTCGGACTATGGCTACACCTTC.

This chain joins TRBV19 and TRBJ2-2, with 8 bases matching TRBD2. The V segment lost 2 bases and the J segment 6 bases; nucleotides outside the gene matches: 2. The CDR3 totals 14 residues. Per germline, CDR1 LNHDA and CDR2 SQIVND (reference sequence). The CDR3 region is CASSITGGAGELFF. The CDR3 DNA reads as TGTGCCAGTAGTATAACCGGGGGGGCCGGGGAGCTGTTTTTT.

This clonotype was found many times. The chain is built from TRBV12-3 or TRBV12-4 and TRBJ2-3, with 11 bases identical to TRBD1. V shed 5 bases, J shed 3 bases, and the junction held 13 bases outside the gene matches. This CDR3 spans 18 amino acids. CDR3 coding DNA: TGTGCCAGCAGTCCAGAAGCCGGGGACAGGGGGTGGACAGATACGCAGTATTTT. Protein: CASSPEAGDRGWTDTQYF.

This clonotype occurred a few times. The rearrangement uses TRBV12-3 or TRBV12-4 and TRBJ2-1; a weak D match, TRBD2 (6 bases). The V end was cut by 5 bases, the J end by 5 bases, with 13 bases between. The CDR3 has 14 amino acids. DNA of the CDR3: TGTGCCAGCAGTCTTTCTAGCGCCCACAATGAGCAGTTCTTC. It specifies CASSLSSAHNEQFF.

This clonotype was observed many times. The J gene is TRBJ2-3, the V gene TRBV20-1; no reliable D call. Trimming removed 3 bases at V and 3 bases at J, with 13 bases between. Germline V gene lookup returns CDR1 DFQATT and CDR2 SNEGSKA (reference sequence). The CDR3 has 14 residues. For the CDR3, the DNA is TGCAGTGCTAGCGAACGGGTGGGGACAGATACGCAGTATTTT. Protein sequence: CSASERVGTDTQYF.

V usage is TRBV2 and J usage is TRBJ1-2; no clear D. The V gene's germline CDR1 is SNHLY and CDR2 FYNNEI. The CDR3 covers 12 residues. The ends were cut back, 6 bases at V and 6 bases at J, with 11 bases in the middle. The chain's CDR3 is CASRETRDGYTF. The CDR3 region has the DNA TGTGCCAGCAGGGAAACGAGGGATGGCTACACCTTC. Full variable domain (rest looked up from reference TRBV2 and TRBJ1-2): EPEVTQTPSHQVTQMGQEVILRCVPISNHLYFYWYRQILGQKVEFLVSFYNNEISEKSEIFDDQFSVERPDGSNFTLKIRSTKLEDSAMYFCASRETRDGYTFGSGTRLTVV.

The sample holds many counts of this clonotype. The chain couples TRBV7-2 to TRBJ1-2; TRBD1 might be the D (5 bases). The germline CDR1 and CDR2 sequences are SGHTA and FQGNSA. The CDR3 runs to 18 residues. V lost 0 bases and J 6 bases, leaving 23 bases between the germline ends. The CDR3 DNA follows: TGTGCCAGCAGCTTAGCTTTAAGTGGGGCAGTCGGGGTGGATGGCTACACCTTC. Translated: CASSLALSGAVGVDGYTF.

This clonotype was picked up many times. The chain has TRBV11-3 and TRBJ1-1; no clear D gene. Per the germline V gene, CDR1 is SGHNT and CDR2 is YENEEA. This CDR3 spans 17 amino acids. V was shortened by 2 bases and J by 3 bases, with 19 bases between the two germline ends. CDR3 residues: CASSLTRFVEGDTEAFF. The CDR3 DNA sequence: TGTGCCAGCAGCTTAACCCGCTTCGTGGAGGGCGACACTGAAGCTTTCTTT.

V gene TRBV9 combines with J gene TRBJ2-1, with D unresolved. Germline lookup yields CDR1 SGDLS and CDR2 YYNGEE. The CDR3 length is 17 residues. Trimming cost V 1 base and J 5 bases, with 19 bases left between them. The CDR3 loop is CASSVSRWAVDNNEQFF. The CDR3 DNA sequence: TGTGCCAGCAGCGTATCCCGGTGGGCGGTAGACAACAATGAGCAGTTCTTC. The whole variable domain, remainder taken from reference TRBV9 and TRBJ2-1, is DSGVTQTPKHLITATGQRVTLRCSPRSGDLSVYWYQQSLDQGLQFLIQYYNGEERAKGNILERFSAQQFPDLHSELNLSSLELGDSALYFCASSVSRWAVDNNEQFFGPGTRLTVL.

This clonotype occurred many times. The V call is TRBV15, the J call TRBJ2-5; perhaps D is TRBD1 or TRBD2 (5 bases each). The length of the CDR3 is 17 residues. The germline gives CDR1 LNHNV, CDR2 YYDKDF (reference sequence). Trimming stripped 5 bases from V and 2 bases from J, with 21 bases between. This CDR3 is CATSGGWGIPTQETQYF. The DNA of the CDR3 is TGTGCCACCAGCGGAGGTTGGGGGATACCTACGCAAGAGACCCAGTACTTC.